The 32 T cell receptor beta chains listed next were all sequenced from one sample in a study of blood T cell repertoires in COVID-19. Method: immunoSEQ multiplex PCR; TCRdb's copy keeps in-frame clones and lacks some. The sample records about 310,000 clones, about nine tenths being singletons. Sequencing was done on a sample of PBMCs or T cells enriched from blood (not recorded which). Receptor source: a woman between 18 and 29 years old who had recovered from COVID-19.

V usage is TRBV7-8 and J usage is TRBJ2-2, with a weak D call TRBD2 (5 bases). V was pared by 7 bases and J by 5 bases, with 11 bases between. CDR1 and CDR2 from the germline V gene are SGHVS and FQNEAQ. The CDR3 has 13 residues. As DNA, the CDR3 is TGTGCCAGCAAACGGGGAGTAACCGGGGAGCTGTTTTTT. It translates to CASKRGVTGELFF.

The gene calls are TRBV7-2 and TRBJ1-5; weak D call: TRBD1 (5 bases). CDR3 length equals 15 residues. The V gene's germline CDR1 is SGHTA and CDR2 FQGNSA. Trimming removed 4 bases at V and 5 bases at J, with 15 bases between. The CDR3 loop is CASSSFPGVDQPQHF. The CDR3 bases are TGTGCCAGCAGCTCCTTCCCGGGGGTAGATCAGCCCCAGCATTTT.

V usage is TRBV19 and J usage is TRBJ1-2, with 7 bases matching TRBD1. The CDR3 spans 14 residues. Germline CDR1 is LNHDA and CDR2 is SQIVND (reference sequence). V gave up 5 bases and J gave up 5 bases; unmatched junction bases: 8. CDR3 sequence: CASSYTGQRYGYTF. The CDR3 DNA is TGTGCCAGTAGTTACACGGGACAGCGGTATGGCTACACCTTC. Filled out from reference TRBV19 and TRBJ1-2, the complete variable domain reads DGGITQSPKYLFRKEGQNVTLSCEQNLNHDAMYWYRQDPGQGLRLIYYSQIVNDFQKGDIAEGYSVSREKKESFPLTVTSAQKNPTAFYLCASSYTGQRYGYTFGSGTRLTVV.

The count of this clone is one. The V call is TRBV7-9, the J call TRBJ2-7, with TRBD1 identical over 9 bases. Per the germline V gene, CDR1 is SEHNR and CDR2 is FQNEAQ (reference sequence). The length of the CDR3 is 16 residues. J gave up 2 bases and V 3 bases, and 8 bases lay outside the gene matches. CDR3 DNA sequence: TGTGCCAGCAGCTTCCCAACGGGACAGGGACCCTACGAGCAGTACTTC. This gives the protein CASSFPTGQGPYEQYF. Variable domain in full (rest from reference TRBV7-9 and TRBJ2-7): DTGVSQNPRHKITKRGQNVTFRCDPISEHNRLYWYRQTLGQGPEFLTYFQNEAQLEKSRLLSDRFSAERPKGSFSTLEIQRTEQGDSAMYLCASSFPTGQGPYEQYFGPGTRLTVT.

This clone showed up just a few times. The CDR3 loop reads CASGTYGEYGFLKARDEQYF. The CDR3 DNA reads TGTGCCAGCGGAACATACGGGGAATATGGATTCTTAAAAGCCCGTGACGAGCAGTACTTC. J is TRBJ2-7 and V is TRBV28; D perhaps matches TRBD2 (5 bases). Trimming stripped 8 bases from V and 5 bases from J, with 37 bases between. From germline, CDR1 is MDHEN and CDR2 SYDVKM. This CDR3 spans 20 amino acids.

This chain links TRBV5-1 with TRBJ2-3; 12 positions match TRBD2. Germline V gives CDR1 SGHRS, CDR2 YFSETQ. V lost 2 bases, J lost 6 bases, and 4 bases stayed unmatched. The CDR3 sequence is 15 residues long. The CDR3 DNA reads TGCGCCAGCAGCTTCCTAGCGGGGGGGCGTGATACGCAGTATTTT. Its translation: CASSFLAGGRDTQYF.

This chain joins TRBV28 and TRBJ1-3; D is unclear. CDR1 and CDR2 (germline): MDHEN, SYDVKM. The CDR3 is made up of 14 amino acids. The germline V and J ends were trimmed by 3 bases and 2 bases, with 8 bases remaining between them. CDR3 sequence reads: CASSFLRTGNTIYF. CDR3 in DNA: TGTGCCAGCAGTTTTCTCAGAACTGGAAACACCATATATTTT.

This clone was observed a single time. This chain uses TRBV25-1 with TRBJ2-5, with TRBD1 identical over 8 bases. CDR1 and CDR2 (germline): MGHDK, SYGVNS. The CDR3 has 15 amino acids. After removal of 4 bases from V and 1 base from J, the junction contained 5 bases not matched to a gene. CDR3: CASSVQTGAQETQYF. The CDR3, as DNA: TGTGCCAGCAGTGTCCAGACAGGGGCCCAAGAGACCCAGTACTTC.

This chain links TRBV7-9 with TRBJ2-3; TRBD2 matches 11 bases. The CDR3 runs 17 residues. V lost 5 bases, J lost 3 bases, and 10 bases stayed unmatched. Looked up from germline, CDR1 is SEHNR and CDR2 is FQNEAQ (reference sequence). Written as DNA, the CDR3 is TGTGCCAGCAGCCCCGATTTGGCTAGCGGGGGGACAGATACGCAGTATTTT. Translation: CASSPDLASGGTDTQYF.

The V gene is TRBV5-5, the J gene TRBJ2-7; no clear D gene. This CDR3 comprises 12 residues. The V end lost 3 bases, the J end lost 5 bases, and 9 bases lay between the germline ends. CDR1 is SGHKS, CDR2 YYEKEE, per germline (reference sequence). This CDR3 reads CASSSRMDEQYF. The CDR3 nucleotides read TGTGCCAGCAGCTCTAGGATGGACGAGCAGTACTTC. Based on the CDR3 plus reference TRBV5-5 and TRBJ2-7, the full variable domain is DAGVTQSPTHLIKTRGQQVTLRCSPISGHKSVSWYQQVLGQGPQFIFQYYEKEERGRGNFPDRFSARQFPNYSSELNVNALLLGDSALYLCASSSRMDEQYFGPGTRLTVT.

J is TRBJ2-1 and V is TRBV19; 9 nucleotides agree with TRBD2. The V gene's germline CDR1 is LNHDA and CDR2 SQIVND (reference sequence). V lost 6 bases, J lost 4 bases, and 10 bases stayed unmatched. CDR3 length: 16 residues. The CDR3 sequence is CASSRLVAGVYNEQFF. CDR3 sequence (DNA): TGTGCCAGTAGCCGGCTGGTAGCGGGGGTTTACAATGAGCAGTTCTTC.

The chain is built from TRBV18 and TRBJ2-1; TRBD1 aligns across 7 bases. Germline V gene lookup returns CDR1 KGHSH and CDR2 LQKENI. CDR3 length: 15 amino acids. The V segment lost 0 bases and the J segment 4 bases; nucleotides outside the gene matches: 3. DNA of the CDR3: TGTGCCAGCTCACCACCCGGGACAGAGTACAATGAGCAGTTCTTC. Protein sequence: CASSPPGTEYNEQFF.

The chain recombines TRBV7-9 with TRBJ2-7, with D perhaps TRBD1 (5 bases). Trimming pared 1 base from V and 3 bases from J, leaving 13 bases between. Per the germline V gene, CDR1 is SEHNR and CDR2 is FQNEAQ (reference sequence). This CDR3 has 15 residues. The CDR3 loop is CASSLGGGQIYEQYF. For the CDR3, the DNA is TGTGCCAGCAGCTTAGGGGGCGGCCAGATCTACGAGCAGTACTTC.

This sequence joins TRBV7-9 and TRBJ1-6; 7 bases map to TRBD1. The germline gives CDR1 SEHNR, CDR2 FQNEAQ (reference sequence). The CDR3 has 14 residues. Germline trimming cut 1 base from V and 7 bases from J; bases unmatched to any gene: 1. The CDR3 region is CASSLGGGNSPLHF. DNA for the CDR3: TGTGCCAGCAGCTTAGGAGGGGGCAATTCACCCCTCCACTTT.

This chain uses TRBV7-8 with TRBJ1-1, with unresolved D. This CDR3 spans 13 amino acids. V was clipped by 5 bases and J by 1 base, with 8 bases between them. Germline CDR1 is SGHVS and CDR2 is FQNEAQ. DNA of the CDR3: TGTGCCAGCAGCCTCGCGCCGAACACTGAAGCTTTCTTT. It codes for CASSLAPNTEAFF.

A single count supports this clone. The V call is TRBV19, the J call TRBJ1-4, with 8 bases that match TRBD1. The length of the CDR3 is 16 residues. Germline V gene data show CDR1 as LNHDA and CDR2 as SQIVND (reference sequence). V was clipped by 4 bases and J by 4 bases; unmatched bases: 8. CDR3 bases: TGTGCCAGTAGTACCCTAAGGACAGGGATTAATGAAAAACTGTTTTTT. This codes for CASSTLRTGINEKLFF.

The V and J genes are TRBV18 and TRBJ2-7; TRBD1 might be the D (6 bases). The V end was cut by 6 bases, the J end by 1 base, with 16 bases between. The CDR3 runs 15 residues. Germline V CDR1 and CDR2: KGHSH, LQKENI. CDR3 nucleotide sequence: TGTGCCAGCTCCCTTGGACAGCCCCAATCCTACGAGCAGTACTTC. Translation: CASSLGQPQSYEQYF. Full variable domain (remainder filled in from reference TRBV18 and TRBJ2-7): NAGVMQNPRHLVRRRGQEARLRCSPMKGHSHVYWYRQLPEEGLKFMVYLQKENIIDESGMPKERFSAEFPKEGPSILRIQQVVRGDSAAYFCASSLGQPQSYEQYFGPGTRLTVT.

The chain carries TRBV3-1 (or the pseudogene TRBV3-2) and TRBJ2-1, with D uncertain. This CDR3 is 13 amino acids long. Per the germline V gene, CDR1 is LGHDT and CDR2 is YNNKEL (reference sequence). The ends were cut back, 4 bases at V and 1 base at J, with 5 bases in the middle. As DNA, the CDR3 is TGTGCCAGCAGCCGAGGTTCCTACAATGAGCAGTTCTTC. Protein product: CASSRGSYNEQFF.

The V and J genes are TRBV5-1 and TRBJ2-7; 8 nucleotides line up with TRBD1. With V trimmed by 2 bases and J by 5 bases, 3 bases remained unmatched. The CDR3 sequence is 13 residues long. CDR1 and CDR2 from the germline V gene are SGHRS and YFSETQ. This CDR3 is CASSFRQGNEQYF. The CDR3 coding sequence is TGCGCCAGCAGCTTCCGACAGGGGAACGAGCAGTACTTC.

CDR3 bases: TGTGCCAGCAGGGAAATTGGCAGGGTCAATCAGCCCCAGCATTTT. Its translation is CASREIGRVNQPQHF. The chain recombines TRBV27 with TRBJ1-5, with D perhaps matching TRBD1 (5 bases). There are 15 residues in the CDR3. The V end was cut by 6 bases, the J end by 3 bases, with 15 bases between. The germline V gene encodes CDR1 MNHEY and CDR2 SMNVEV (reference sequence).

This clone was counted at least ten times. This chain connects TRBV6-2 or TRBV6-3 to TRBJ2-5; D is ambiguous. The CDR3 length is 14 residues. CDR1 is MNHEY, CDR2 SVGEGT, per germline. V lost 2 bases and J 1 base, leaving 8 bases between the germline ends. CDR3: CASSYRQVQETQYF. The CDR3 nucleotides are TGTGCCAGCAGTTACAGGCAGGTCCAAGAGACCCAGTACTTC.

This clone has ten or more counts. The chain recombines TRBV19 with TRBJ1-1; D gene uncertain. Germline CDR1 LNHDA, CDR2 SQIVND (reference sequence). The length of the CDR3 is 16 residues. V shed 5 bases and J shed 0 bases, with 16 bases lying between them. In nucleotides, the CDR3 is TGTGCCAGTAGTCCCATTATACGAGACATGAACACTGAAGCTTTCTTT. Translating it yields CASSPIIRDMNTEAFF.

This clone appeared a single time. The rearrangement links TRBV28 to TRBJ2-7; 10 nucleotides match TRBD2. This CDR3 comprises 16 residues. V shed 2 bases, J shed 6 bases, and the junction held 10 bases outside the gene matches. Germline-derived CDR1 and CDR2 are MDHEN and SYDVKM. This CDR3 is CASSLRVAGGLGEQYF. The CDR3, as DNA: TGTGCCAGCAGTTTACGGGTAGCGGGGGGCCTAGGCGAGCAGTACTTC.

The rearrangement links TRBV5-8 to TRBJ2-2; 7 bases match TRBD1. Per germline, CDR1 SGHTS and CDR2 YDEGEE. The CDR3 length is 17 residues. The V gene end was trimmed by 2 bases and the J gene end by 0 bases; junction bases not matched to a gene: 7. CDR3 DNA: TGTGCCAGCAGCTTATCGGTGGGACAGTCGAACACCGGGGAGCTGTTTTTT. Translated, it gives CASSLSVGQSNTGELFF.

The chain has TRBV10-3 and TRBJ1-2; TRBD1 agrees at 7 bases. Trimming at V came to 7 bases and at J to 13 bases, leaving 9 bases not matched to a gene. The CDR3 has 11 residues. Germline CDR1 is ENHRY and CDR2 is SYGVKD. The CDR3 sequence: CAIKDREEVTF. The CDR3 nucleotides are TGTGCCATCAAAGACAGGGAGGAGGTCACCTTC.

This sequence joins TRBV27 and TRBJ1-5; tentatively, D is TRBD1 (5 bases). Between the trimmed V and J ends, which lost 3 bases and 4 bases, there was a span of 10 bases. The CDR3 runs 14 residues. Germline V gene lookup returns CDR1 MNHEY and CDR2 SMNVEV (reference sequence). CDR3 amino acids: CASSLSRVNQPQHF. CDR3 sequence (DNA): TGTGCCAGCAGTTTGTCCAGGGTAAATCAGCCCCAGCATTTT.

The CDR3 here is CASSSSPLAGEMYF. In DNA form, the CDR3 reads TGTGCCAGCAGCTCTAGCCCACTAGCGGGAGAAATGTACTTC. This chain connects TRBV9 to TRBJ2-7, with TRBD2 matching 11 bases. The germline CDR1 and CDR2 sequences are SGDLS and YYNGEE. This CDR3 is built from 14 residues. J lost 12 bases, V lost 4 bases, and 12 bases had no gene match.

The chain uses TRBV7-6 and TRBJ2-1; 8 nucleotides agree with TRBD2. The CDR3 sequence is 17 residues long. Germline V gene data show CDR1 as SGHVS and CDR2 as FNYEAQ. Germline trimming cut 2 bases from V and 2 bases from J; bases unmatched to any gene: 8. CDR3: CASSLSLDGGAYNEQFF. The CDR3 DNA reads TGTGCCAGCAGCTTAAGCTTAGACGGGGGGGCCTACAATGAGCAGTTCTTC. Based on the CDR3 plus reference TRBV7-6 and TRBJ2-1, the full variable domain is GAGVSQSPRYKVTKRGQDVALRCDPISGHVSLYWYRQALGQGPEFLTYFNYEAQQDKSGLPNDRFSAERPEGSISTLTIQRTEQRDSAMYRCASSLSLDGGAYNEQFFGPGTRLTVL.

The rearrangement uses TRBV2 and TRBJ2-7, with 8 bases matching TRBD1. The CDR3 covers 14 residues. Germline trimming cut 7 bases from V and 3 bases from J; bases unmatched to any gene: 8. The germline V gene encodes CDR1 SNHLY and CDR2 FYNNEI. For the CDR3, the DNA is TGTGCCAGCAATCCGGACAGGGTATACTACGAGCAGTACTTC. The encoded protein is CASNPDRVYYEQYF.

The gene calls are TRBV18 and TRBJ1-1; a possible D gene is TRBD1 (5 bases). Germline lookup yields CDR1 KGHSH and CDR2 LQKENI. The V end was cut by 2 bases, the J end by 2 bases, with 15 bases between. The CDR3 sequence is 16 residues long. CDR3 bases: TGTGCCAGCTCACCAGTCGGGGACTCAACAAACACTGAAGCTTTCTTT. Protein: CASSPVGDSTNTEAFF.

The chain links TRBV10-3 to TRBJ1-1; 9 positions match TRBD1. V gave up 6 bases and J gave up 7 bases; unmatched junction bases: 9. The CDR3 is made up of 14 amino acids. Germline CDR1 is ENHRY and CDR2 is SYGVKD. CDR3 sequence (DNA): TGTGCCATCAGGAAAACAGGGGGCGGGGGTGAAGCTTTCTTT. Amino acids: CAIRKTGGGGEAFF.

The rearrangement uses TRBV6-2 or TRBV6-3 and TRBJ2-1; weak D call: TRBD2 (5 bases). The CDR3 runs to 15 residues. V lost 5 bases to trimming and J lost 9 bases, with 20 bases between them. Per germline, CDR1 MNHEY and CDR2 SVGEGT. The CDR3 DNA follows: TGTGCCAGCAGTCACCCCGGGATGGGAACTCGTGAGCAGTTCTTC. It encodes CASSHPGMGTREQFF.